These T cell receptor beta chains were read from a single sample in a study of T cell responses to AZD1222 COVID-19 vaccine. The table came from immunoSEQ multiplex PCR; TCRdb's copy has only in-frame clones and leaves some out. The table lists around 130,000 clones, roughly 88% of them singletons, with approximately 3.5% in the top ten. This material consisted of peripheral blood, taken on day 0 of AZD1222 vaccination. Every receptor here comes from an adult in good health. The CDR3 runs from the conserved cysteine through the conserved F or W. Fields, in order: V gene, J gene, CDR3 protein.

TRBV5-1,TRBJ2-2,CASTRSGELFF
TRBV5-1,TRBJ2-5,CASSWQGSGEETQYF
TRBV27,TRBJ2-2,CASKAGPPGSGELFF
TRBV19,TRBJ1-5,CASSILQGASNQPQHF
TRBV7-8,TRBJ1-2,CASSPQANYGYTF
TRBV24-1,TRBJ2-2,CATSDFRGPNTGELFF
TRBV7-9,TRBJ1-3,CASSLGQLGNTIYF
TRBV28,TRBJ1-5,CASTTGLSQPQHF
TRBV7-2,TRBJ1-5,CASSLSGGDQPQHF
TRBV7-9,TRBJ2-1,CASSLAGEYNEQFF
TRBV6-6,TRBJ2-7,CASSLRTSGRADPYEQYF
TRBV19,TRBJ1-1,CASSIEARDRTFF
TRBV3-1/TRBV3-2,TRBJ2-5,CASSHRGIQETQYF
TRBV7-2,TRBJ2-3,CASSPGGGNADTQYF
TRBV5-6,TRBJ2-1,CASTRGVGGEQFF
TRBV9,TRBJ1-2,CASSPIDGSYGYTF
TRBV21-1,TRBJ2-7,CASSKGISDYEQYF
TRBV12-2,TRBJ1-1,CASRPDPSGTEAFF
TRBV6-5,TRBJ2-1,CASSRTGISNEQFF
TRBV5-4,TRBJ1-4,CASSLAGTNEKLFF
TRBV4-1,TRBJ2-1,CASTGGSDPLNEQFF
TRBV19,TRBJ2-3,CASSATDTQYF
TRBV28,TRBJ1-6,CASRGALGGSYNSPLHF
TRBV19,TRBJ2-3,CASTPGQGGADTQYF
TRBV4-1,TRBJ1-2,CASSQDRILGYTF
TRBV7-9,TRBJ2-3,CASSLAPPGGHGYF
TRBV2,TRBJ1-6,CASNNEKGPSYNSPLHF
TRBV6-1,TRBJ1-2,CASSELQGRDGYTF
TRBV9,TRBJ2-7,CASSAGLAASYEQYF
TRBV12-3/TRBV12-4,TRBJ1-1,CATTDSMNTEAFF
TRBV2,TRBJ2-2,CASRGAGELFF
TRBV7-6,TRBJ1-3,CASSADRGYSGNTIYF
TRBV9,TRBJ2-5,CASSVPSGGLETQYF
TRBV10-2,TRBJ1-2,CASSQGVGDRVKGYTF
TRBV19,TRBJ2-5,CASSIFLQGQETQYF
TRBV18,TRBJ2-1,CASSPAVNEQFF
TRBV5-1,TRBJ1-4,CASSLGRTGGGEKLFF
TRBV18,TRBJ1-2,CASSPQPGQINYGYTF
TRBV5-1,TRBJ1-3,CASSLEGGTPVF
TRBV19,TRBJ1-1,CASARLGGTEAFF
TRBV7-2,TRBJ2-3,CASSLLGGGSTDTQYF
TRBV5-6,TRBJ1-2,CASSQDHLILYGYTF
TRBV3-1/TRBV3-2,TRBJ1-1,CASSQQGDTEAFF
TRBV14,TRBJ1-6,CASSQNEDSPLHF
TRBV18,TRBJ1-1,CASSPPSEGAAFF
TRBV28,TRBJ1-1,CASSSRGTAFF
TRBV29-1,TRBJ2-7,CSVEGAGETYEQYF
TRBV3-1/TRBV3-2,TRBJ2-5,CASSPGQGGRETQYF
TRBV27,TRBJ2-7,CASSLTSSYEQYF
TRBV27,TRBJ2-2,CASQLANTGELFF
TRBV2,TRBJ2-7,CASLRRASGSYEQYF
TRBV5-1,TRBJ2-1,CASSSGLAREQFF
TRBV7-8,TRBJ1-1,CASSLYFVGGDEAFF